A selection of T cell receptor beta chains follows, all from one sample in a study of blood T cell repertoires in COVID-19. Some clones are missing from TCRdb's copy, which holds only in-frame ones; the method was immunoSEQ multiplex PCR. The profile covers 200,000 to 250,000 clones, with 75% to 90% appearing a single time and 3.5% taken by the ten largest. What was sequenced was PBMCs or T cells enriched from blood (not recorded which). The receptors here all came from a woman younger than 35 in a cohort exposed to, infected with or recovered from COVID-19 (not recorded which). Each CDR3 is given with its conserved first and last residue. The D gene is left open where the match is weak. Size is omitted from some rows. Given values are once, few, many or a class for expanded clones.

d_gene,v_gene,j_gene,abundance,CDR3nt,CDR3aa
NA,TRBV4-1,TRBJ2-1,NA,TGCGCCAGCAGCCAAGATATCGGCGGATACTCCTACAATGAGCAGTTCTTC,CASSQDIGGYSYNEQFF
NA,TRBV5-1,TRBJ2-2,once,TGCGCCAGCAGCTTCCAGCAGGCGAACACCGGGGAGCTGTTTTTT,CASSFQQANTGELFF
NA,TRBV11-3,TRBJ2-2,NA,TGTGCCAGCAGCTTAGGAGACTCCTACACCGGGGAGCTGTTTTTT,CASSLGDSYTGELFF
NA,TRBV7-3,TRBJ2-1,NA,TGTGCCAGCAGCCCGGGCCAGGACTTGGAGCAGTTCTTC,CASSPGQDLEQFF
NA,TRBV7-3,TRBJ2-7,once,TGTGCCAGCAGCTTAAACAGGGACTACGAGCAGTACTTC,CASSLNRDYEQYF
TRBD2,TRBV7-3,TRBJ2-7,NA,TGTGCCAGCAGCCAGGGACTAGCGGGCGAGCAGTACTTC,CASSQGLAGEQYF
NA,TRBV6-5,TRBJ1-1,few,TGTGCCAGCAGTTACGGGGGGACGTACACTGAAGCTTTCTTT,CASSYGGTYTEAFF
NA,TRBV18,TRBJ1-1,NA,TGTGCCAGCTCACCACCTCAGATATTGAACACTGAAGCTTTCTTT,CASSPPQILNTEAFF
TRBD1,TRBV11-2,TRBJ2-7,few,TGTGCCAGCAGCTTAGAAGAATCCAGGGGGCCCTACGAGCAGTACTTC,CASSLEESRGPYEQYF
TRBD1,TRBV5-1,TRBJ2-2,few,TGCGCCAGCAGCAAAATGACAGGGGGCTTCGGGGAGCTGTTTTTT,CASSKMTGGFGELFF
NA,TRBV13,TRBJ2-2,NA,TGTGCCAGCAGCGACACAGGGAAAGGGGCGGGAGATTGGCTCGAGGGGGAGCTGTTTTTT,CASSDTGKGAGDWLEGELFF
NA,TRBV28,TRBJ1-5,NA,TGTGCCAGCAGCCCGGACACGAGTAGCAATCAGCCCCAGCATTTT,CASSPDTSSNQPQHF
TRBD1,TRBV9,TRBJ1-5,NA,TGTGCCAGCAGCACCGGGACAGCTCATCAGCCCCAGCATTTT,CASSTGTAHQPQHF
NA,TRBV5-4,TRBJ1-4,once,TGTGCCAGCAGCTTGGCAGCAACTAATGAAAAACTGTTTTTT,CASSLAATNEKLFF
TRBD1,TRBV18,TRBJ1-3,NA,TGTGCCAGCTCACGGGACAGGGTTGGAAACACCATATATTTT,CASSRDRVGNTIYF
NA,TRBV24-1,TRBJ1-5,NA,TGTGCCACCAGTCCCAGGGCGGCAGGGGGCAATCAGCCCCAGCATTTT,CATSPRAAGGNQPQHF
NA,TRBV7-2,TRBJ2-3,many,TGTGCCAGCAGCTTTTCCTGGGGGGGCACAGATACGCAGTATTTT,CASSFSWGGTDTQYF
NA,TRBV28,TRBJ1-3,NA,TGTGCCAGCAGTTTAGTCTCCCGGAGTGGAAACACCATATATTTT,CASSLVSRSGNTIYF
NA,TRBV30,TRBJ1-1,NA,TGTGCTCCCTCCCGGTCCTGGAGAGAGACTGAAGCTTTCTTT,CAPSRSWRETEAFF
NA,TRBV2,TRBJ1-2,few,TGTGCCAGCAGTGAACAGGGAAAAGACTATGGCTACACCTTC,CASSEQGKDYGYTF
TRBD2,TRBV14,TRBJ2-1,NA,TGTGCCAGCCAAGGGCTGTCGGGGGGCAATGAGCAGTTCTTC,CASQGLSGGNEQFF
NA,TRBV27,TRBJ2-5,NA,TGTGCCAGCAGTTTACTTCGAACACAAGAGACCCAGTACTTC,CASSLLRTQETQYF
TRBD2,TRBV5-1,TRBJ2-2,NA,TGCGCCAGCAGCTTGGATCAGCGGGAGGTCACCGGGGAGCTGTTTTTT,CASSLDQREVTGELFF
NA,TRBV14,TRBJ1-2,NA,TGTGCCAGCAGCCAAGGCGCACAGTTCTTTGGCTACACCTTC,CASSQGAQFFGYTF
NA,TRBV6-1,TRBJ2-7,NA,TGTGCCAGCAGTCTCCGCGTCAACGAGCAGTACTTC,CASSLRVNEQYF
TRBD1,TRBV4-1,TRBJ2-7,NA,TGCGCCAGCAGCCCTGGACAGGGGGCCTACGAGCAGTACTTC,CASSPGQGAYEQYF
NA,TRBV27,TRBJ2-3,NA,TGTGCCAGCAGTTTACTGGCGGGGTTGACAGATACGCAGTATTTT,CASSLLAGLTDTQYF
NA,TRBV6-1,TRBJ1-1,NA,TGTGCCAGCAGTGAAACGGGGAACACTGAAGCTTTCTTT,CASSETGNTEAFF
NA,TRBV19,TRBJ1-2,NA,TGTGCCAGTAGTACCGTCGGGGGCTACACCTTC,CASSTVGGYTF
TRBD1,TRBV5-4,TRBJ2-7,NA,TGTGCCAGCAGCTCCCGGACAGGGGGGCCCTACGAGCAGTACTTC,CASSSRTGGPYEQYF
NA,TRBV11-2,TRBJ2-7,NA,TGTGCCAGCAGCTTAGGACTGGCGACCGCCTACGAGCAGTACTTC,CASSLGLATAYEQYF
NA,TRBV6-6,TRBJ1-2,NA,TGTGCCAGCAGTCCCCGAACCGACAGCCGCCCGCCCCTGAGCTATGGCTACACCTTC,CASSPRTDSRPPLSYGYTF
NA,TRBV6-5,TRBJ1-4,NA,TGTGCCAGCAGTTACAGGGGGGGCAATAATGAAAAACTGTTTTTT,CASSYRGGNNEKLFF
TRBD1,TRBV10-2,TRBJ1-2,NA,TGCGCCAGCAGTGAGTCGAGGACAGGCGGCCCCGGGACCTTC,CASSESRTGGPGTF
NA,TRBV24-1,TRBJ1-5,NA,TGTGCCACCAGTGACGCACAGGGTAGCAATCAGCCCCAGCATTTT,CATSDAQGSNQPQHF
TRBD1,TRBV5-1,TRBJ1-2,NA,TGCGCCAGCAGCTTTGGGGGGACAGGGGAGTCCTATGGCTACACCTTC,CASSFGGTGESYGYTF
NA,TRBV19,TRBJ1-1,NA,TGTGCCAGTAGTTCCTTAGGGGGAGCTCACACTGAAGCTTTCTTT,CASSSLGGAHTEAFF
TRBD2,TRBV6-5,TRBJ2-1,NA,TGTGCCAGCAGGATTAGCGGGGGCTACAATGAGCAGTTCTTC,CASRISGGYNEQFF
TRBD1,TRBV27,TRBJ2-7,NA,TGTGCCAGCAGTTTATCTGTACAGGGGTACGAGCAGTACTTC,CASSLSVQGYEQYF
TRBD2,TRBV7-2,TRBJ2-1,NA,TGTGCCAGCAGTTCTACTAGCGGGGTTGAGCAGTTCTTC,CASSSTSGVEQFF
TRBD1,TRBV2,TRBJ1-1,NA,TGTGCCAGCAGTGGGGGCACGGACAGGAACGCTGAAGCTTTCTTT,CASSGGTDRNAEAFF
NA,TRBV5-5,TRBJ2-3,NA,TGTGCCAGCAGCTCCTCTAGCACAGATACGCAGTATTTT,CASSSSSTDTQYF
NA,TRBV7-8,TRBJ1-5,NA,TGTGCCAGCAGCCCGCGCACAGGGACCAATCAGCCCCAGCATTTT,CASSPRTGTNQPQHF
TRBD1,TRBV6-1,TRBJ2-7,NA,TGTGCCAGCAGTGAAGGGACAGGGACCACCTACGAGCAGTACTTC,CASSEGTGTTYEQYF
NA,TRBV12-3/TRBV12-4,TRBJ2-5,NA,TGTGCCAGCAGCTACGACAGCGAAGAGACCCAGTACTTC,CASSYDSEETQYF
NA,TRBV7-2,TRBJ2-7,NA,TGTGCCAGCAGCTTAGAGTTGCAGTCCTCCTACGAGCAGTACTTC,CASSLELQSSYEQYF
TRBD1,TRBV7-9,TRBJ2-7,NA,TGTGCCAGCAGCACTGGACAGGGGAACTACGAGCAGTACTTC,CASSTGQGNYEQYF
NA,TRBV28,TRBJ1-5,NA,TGTGCCAGCAGTTTAACACAGGCGTATCAGCCCCAGCATTTT,CASSLTQAYQPQHF
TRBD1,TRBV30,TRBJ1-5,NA,TGTGCCTGGGCCGCACAGGGGGGACAGCCCCAGCATTTT,CAWAAQGGQPQHF
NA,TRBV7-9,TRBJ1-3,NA,TGTGCCAGCAGCTTAATGGCTTCTGGAAACACCATATATTTT,CASSLMASGNTIYF
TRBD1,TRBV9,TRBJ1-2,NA,TGTGCCAGCTCTAAGGAGGGGGCCGGGTATGGCTACACCTTC,CASSKEGAGYGYTF